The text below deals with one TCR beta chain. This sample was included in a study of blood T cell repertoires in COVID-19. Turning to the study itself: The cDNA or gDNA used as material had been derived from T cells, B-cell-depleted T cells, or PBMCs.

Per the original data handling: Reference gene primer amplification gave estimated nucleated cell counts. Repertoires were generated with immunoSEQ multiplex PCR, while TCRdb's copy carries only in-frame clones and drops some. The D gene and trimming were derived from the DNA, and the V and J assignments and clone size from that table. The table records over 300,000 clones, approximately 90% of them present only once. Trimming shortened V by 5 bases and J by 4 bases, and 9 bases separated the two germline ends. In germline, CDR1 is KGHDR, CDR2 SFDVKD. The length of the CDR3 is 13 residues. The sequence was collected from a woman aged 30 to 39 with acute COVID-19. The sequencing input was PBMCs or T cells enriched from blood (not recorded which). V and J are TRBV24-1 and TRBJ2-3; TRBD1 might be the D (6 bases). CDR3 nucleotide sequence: TGTGCCACCAGTGTACAGGGAGCAGATACGCAGTATTTT. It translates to CATSVQGADTQYF.